Shown below are 14 T cell receptor beta chains from a single sample sequenced in a study of T cell responses to AZD1222 COVID-19 vaccine. Clones were read by immunoSEQ multiplex PCR, and TCRdb kept only the in-frame ones, dropping some. The sample records around 160,000 clones, around nine tenths being singletons. The source material was peripheral blood, sampled on day 0 of AZD1222 vaccination. Receptors originate from an adult in good health.

CDR3 nucleotides: TGTGCCAGCAAGCGAGGGGACTACAGCAATGAGCAGTTCTTC. It translates to CASKRGDYSNEQFF. The gene calls are TRBV27 and TRBJ2-1; 7 bases are a match to TRBD2. With V trimmed by 7 bases and J by 6 bases, 9 bases remained unmatched. The CDR3 is 14 residues long. The germline V gene encodes CDR1 MNHEY and CDR2 SMNVEV (reference sequence).

The chain combines TRBV6-5 with TRBJ2-7; TRBD1 aligns across 10 bases. The CDR3 has 15 residues. J gave up 4 bases and V 0 bases, and 3 bases lay outside the gene matches. CDR1 and CDR2 (germline): MNHEY, SVGAGI. The CDR3 nucleotides are TGTGCCAGCAGTTACTCCGGACAGGGGGTTTACGAGCAGTACTTC. This translates into CASSYSGQGVYEQYF.

This chain joins TRBV30 and TRBJ1-4, with D perhaps TRBD1 (6 bases). The CDR3 totals 15 residues. V gave up 2 bases and J gave up 10 bases, with 20 bases separating them. From germline, CDR1 is GTSNPN and CDR2 SVGIG (reference sequence). CDR3 nucleotide sequence: TGTGCCTGGAGTCCCTGGACAGTGGGAAGTGGAAAACTGTTTTTT. Translated, it gives CAWSPWTVGSGKLFF. Full variable domain (rest looked up from reference TRBV30 and TRBJ1-4): SQTIHQWPATLVQPVGSPLSLECTVEGTSNPNLYWYRQAAGRGLQLLFYSVGIGQISSEVPQNLSASRPQDRQFILSSKKLLLSDSGFYLCAWSPWTVGSGKLFFGSGTQLSVL.

The gene calls are TRBV7-9 and TRBJ2-2; 9 bases fit TRBD2. This CDR3 is 17 amino acids long. Germline assignment: CDR1 SEHNR and CDR2 FQNEAQ (reference sequence). V lost 4 bases to trimming and J lost 3 bases; unmatched junction nucleotides: 9. The CDR3 DNA follows: TGTGCCAGCAGCTCCCCGGGTAGCGGGGGAGACACCGGGGAGCTGTTTTTT. It specifies CASSSPGSGGDTGELFF.

The CDR3 is CATRLQNTEAFF. CDR3 DNA sequence: TGTGCCACCAGGCTTCAGAACACTGAAGCTTTCTTT. This chain joins TRBV6-5 and TRBJ1-1; D remains unclear. V was trimmed by 10 bases and J by 1 base, leaving 10 bases between them. CDR3 length: 12 amino acids. Germline V CDR1 and CDR2: MNHEY, SVGAGI.

The rearrangement uses TRBV12-3 or TRBV12-4 and TRBJ2-7; a weak D match, TRBD1 (5 bases). This CDR3 is built from 13 residues. Trimming shortened V by 5 bases and J by 5 bases, and 13 bases separated the two germline ends. CDR3 in DNA: TGTGCCAGCAGTCAACGGACAATCGACGAGCAGTACTTC. Translated, it gives CASSQRTIDEQYF.

The chain links TRBV19 to TRBJ1-5; D ambiguous. The CDR3 runs to 15 residues. CDR1 LNHDA and CDR2 SQIVND come from the germline V gene (reference sequence). V was pared by 5 bases and J by 4 bases, with 15 bases between. The CDR3: CASSSSDGYNQPQHF. DNA of the CDR3: TGTGCCAGTAGTTCATCGGACGGATATAATCAGCCCCAGCATTTT.

The chain employs TRBV6-1 and TRBJ2-4; D may be TRBD1 (5 bases). The V and J ends lost 1 base and 8 bases respectively, with 15 bases between them. Per the germline V gene, CDR1 is MNHNS and CDR2 is SASEGT. The CDR3 runs to 15 residues. This CDR3 reads CASSEGKGASDIQYF. CDR3 sequence (DNA): TGTGCCAGCAGTGAAGGGAAAGGGGCGTCGGACATTCAGTACTTC.

This clone was counted a single time. The rearrangement links TRBV7-9 to TRBJ1-5, with D unclear. V was shortened by 5 bases and J by 6 bases, with 20 bases between the two germline ends. This CDR3 is built from 16 residues. Germline V CDR1 and CDR2: SEHNR, FQNEAQ (reference sequence). The CDR3: CASSPARQGFGQPQHF. The CDR3 region has the DNA TGTGCCAGCAGCCCGGCCCGTCAAGGGTTTGGTCAGCCCCAGCATTTT.

V is TRBV9 and J is TRBJ2-3; D tentatively fits TRBD1 or TRBD2 (5 bases each). Germline V gene data show CDR1 as SGDLS and CDR2 as YYNGEE. The V and J ends lost 0 bases and 0 bases respectively, with 8 bases between them. The length of the CDR3 is 15 residues. CDR3 DNA: TGTGCCAGCAGCGTAGGGGGGTTAAGCACAGATACGCAGTATTTT. Protein: CASSVGGLSTDTQYF.

This chain joins TRBV28 and TRBJ2-1; perhaps TRBD1 as D (6 bases). The CDR3 sequence is 15 residues long. Per germline, CDR1 MDHEN and CDR2 SYDVKM. V was pared by 2 bases and J by 1 base, with 9 bases between. DNA for the CDR3: TGTGCCAGCAGTTTAGACAGGCGATCCTACAATGAGCAGTTCTTC. The encoded protein is CASSLDRRSYNEQFF. Filled out from reference TRBV28 and TRBJ2-1, the complete variable domain reads DVKVTQSSRYLVKRTGEKVFLECVQDMDHENMFWYRQDPGLGLRLIYFSYDVKMKEKGDIPEGYSVSREKKERFSLILESASTNQTSMYLCASSLDRRSYNEQFFGPGTRLTVL.

The chain employs TRBV15 and TRBJ2-1; D remains unclear. The CDR3 sequence is 16 residues long. The germline CDR1 and CDR2 sequences are LNHNV and YYDKDF (reference sequence). V was shortened by 0 bases and J by 6 bases, with 15 bases between the two germline ends. CDR3 sequence: CATSREGVLHSNEQFF. CDR3 nucleotides: TGTGCCACCAGCAGAGAAGGCGTCCTCCACAGCAATGAGCAGTTCTTC. The complete variable domain, with remaining parts taken from reference TRBV15 and TRBJ2-1, reads DAMVIQNPRYQVTQFGKPVTLSCSQTLNHNVMYWYQQKSSQAPKLLFHYYDKDFNNEADTPDNFQSRRPNTSFCFLDIRSPGLGDTAMYLCATSREGVLHSNEQFFGPGTRLTVL.

The V gene is TRBV5-4, the J gene TRBJ1-6, with 8 bases identical to TRBD1. J was trimmed by 16 bases and V by 0 bases; bases with no gene match: 3. The germline gives CDR1 SGHNT, CDR2 YYREEE (reference sequence). This CDR3 comprises 12 residues. The CDR3 DNA reads TGTGCCAGCAGCTTGGGACAGGGGTCTCTCCACTTT. Its translation is CASSLGQGSLHF.

The genes are TRBV5-1 and TRBJ1-2; no definite D call. This CDR3 contains 12 residues. The V end lost 4 bases, the J end lost 7 bases, and 11 bases lay between the germline ends. Germline lookup yields CDR1 SGHRS and CDR2 YFSETQ. This CDR3 reads CASSTRVGGYTF. In DNA form, the CDR3 reads TGCGCCAGCAGCACGAGGGTGGGTGGCTACACCTTC.